This TCR beta chain was retrieved from a study of shared clonotypes between healthy human individuals. Healthy adults negative for HIV, lacking recent acute infections or vaccinations, served as donors. Per the original methods: ImmunoSEQ supplied junction-only sequences lacking quality scores, so filtering was different. Using immunoSEQ multiplex PCR, the repertoire was profiled, and TCRdb retains in-frame clones only, with some absent. From that table come the V and J calls and clone size; the DNA was used to work out D and trimming. In the table there are some 2,000,000 clones, approximately 95% of which are singletons. Germline V gene sequence: CDR1 MNHEY, CDR2 SVGAGI. The V gene lost 8 bases and the J gene lost 0 bases, with 10 bases spanning the gap. The CDR3 length is 14 residues.

The clonotype originates from a man aged 18 to 30 in good health. Source material: naive CD4+ T cells sorted from blood. The subset here: CD45RA+ positively selected. The chain couples TRBV6-5 to TRBJ1-4; D unclear. In DNA form, the CDR3 reads TGTGCCAGCGCTTTATCAGCAACTAATGAAAAACTGTTTTTT. Translated: CASALSATNEKLFF.